The 16 T cell receptor beta chains given below trace back to one sample, sequenced in a study of early T cells in non-severe SARS-CoV-2 infection. Via MiXCR, TCRdb re-called the 5' RACE reads, giving one row per CDR3 protein. This table holds around 88,000 distinct CDR3 sequences, under 15% found once. Sequenced: whole blood. All receptors come from an adult who was a healthcare worker with PCR-confirmed SARS-CoV-2 infection or an uninfected control (not recorded which).

In its sample, this clonotype was seen many times. J is TRBJ2-3 and V is TRBV7-3; D is uncertain. V was clipped by 5 bases and J by 2 bases, with 8 bases between them. CDR1 is SGHTA, CDR2 FQGTGA, per germline. The CDR3 is 13 amino acids. The CDR3 is CASSQPFTDTQYF. Written as DNA, the CDR3 is TGTGCCAGCAGCCAACCCTTCACAGATACGCAGTATTTT.

This clonotype was counted only a few times. The chain employs TRBV27 and TRBJ2-3; 7 positions agree with TRBD2. With 4 bases clipped from V and 6 bases from J, the junction kept 4 bases outside the gene matches. Germline V gene lookup returns CDR1 MNHEY and CDR2 SMNVEV (reference sequence). The CDR3 covers 13 residues. CDR3 nucleotides: TGTGCCAGCAGTTCCGGGGGAGGGGATACGCAGTATTTT. Its protein is CASSSGGGDTQYF.

This clonotype has a count of ten or more. This chain joins TRBV28 and TRBJ2-7; 7 bases agree with TRBD1. The CDR3 length is 14 residues. Losses at the gene ends were 6 bases for V and 5 bases for J; bases not matched to a gene: 10. Germline V gene lookup returns CDR1 MDHEN and CDR2 SYDVKM. In DNA form, the CDR3 reads TGTGCCAGCAGCGAGACAGGGACCCCCCACGAGCAGTACTTC. This sequence encodes CASSETGTPHEQYF.

CDR3 coding DNA: TGTGCCACCACCGGGACAGAAGAGACCCAGTACTTC. Translation gives CATTGTEETQYF. The chain couples TRBV28 to TRBJ2-5, with TRBD1 matching 7 bases. V lost 10 bases, J lost 3 bases, and 5 bases stayed unmatched. From germline, CDR1 is MDHEN and CDR2 SYDVKM. CDR3 length equals 12 residues.

The V and J genes are TRBV2 and TRBJ2-1; D gene uncertain. CDR3 length: 13 amino acids. From germline, CDR1 is SNHLY and CDR2 FYNNEI. Trimming shortened V by 4 bases and J by 2 bases, and 6 bases separated the two germline ends. CDR3 DNA sequence: TGTGCCAGCAGTGCATGGACCTACAATGAGCAGTTCTTC. Protein: CASSAWTYNEQFF.

The rearrangement links TRBV12-3 or TRBV12-4 to TRBJ2-1; no clear D. V lost 2 bases and J 7 bases, leaving 6 bases between the germline ends. The CDR3 extends over 12 amino acids. The CDR3 DNA follows: TGTGCCAGCAGTTTATTCGTGAATGAGCAGTTCTTC. Protein sequence: CASSLFVNEQFF.

This clonotype has ten or more counts. This chain uses TRBV6-5 with TRBJ1-2; TRBD1 agrees at 9 bases. The V gene end was trimmed by 2 bases and the J gene end by 4 bases; junction bases not matched to a gene: 5. CDR3 length: 15 residues. In germline, CDR1 is MNHEY, CDR2 SVGAGI. In nucleotides, the CDR3 is TGTGCCAGCAGTTACAGAGGACAGGGGACCTATGGCTACACCTTC. Encoded protein: CASSYRGQGTYGYTF.

This clonotype was detected many times. J is TRBJ2-1 and V is TRBV6-2 or TRBV6-3; D remains ambiguous. The CDR3 extends over 13 amino acids. CDR1 MNHEY and CDR2 SVGEGT come from the germline V gene. V was shortened by 0 bases and J by 15 bases, with 15 bases between the two germline ends. CDR3 DNA sequence: TGTGCCAGCAGTTACTCACTCTACATGGGGTGGTTCTTC. It encodes CASSYSLYMGWFF.

The chain uses TRBV27 and TRBJ2-1, with a possible D match to TRBD1 (5 bases). The germline V gene encodes CDR1 MNHEY and CDR2 SMNVEV (reference sequence). The CDR3 has 13 amino acids. Between the trimmed V and J ends, which lost 5 bases and 5 bases, there was a span of 10 bases. For the CDR3, the DNA is TGTGCCAGCAGTCCGACAGCTAACAATGAGCAGTTCTTC. It translates to CASSPTANNEQFF.

This clonotype was seen many times. CDR3 DNA: TGTGCCAGCAGCCATCCCCTGGACAGGGGCTCATTCCGGGCTTTCTTT. Its protein product is CASSHPLDRGSFRAFF. This sequence joins TRBV12-3 or TRBV12-4 and TRBJ1-1, with 9 bases lining up with TRBD1. This CDR3 contains 16 residues. The V and J ends lost 6 bases and 11 bases, in that order; junction bases with no gene match: 19.

The chain couples TRBV7-6 to TRBJ2-1; 8 bases align to TRBD1. J lost 4 bases, V lost 3 bases, and 2 bases had no gene match. Per germline, CDR1 SGHVS and CDR2 FNYEAQ. The length of the CDR3 is 14 residues. The CDR3 region is CASSFGTGYNEQFF. The CDR3, as DNA: TGTGCCAGCAGCTTTGGGACAGGATACAATGAGCAGTTCTTC.

This clonotype was seen more than once but under ten times. The rearrangement uses TRBV20-1 and TRBJ2-2; D gene ambiguous. The germline V and J ends were trimmed by 7 bases and 1 base, with 10 bases remaining between them. CDR3 length: 13 amino acids. Germline CDR1 and CDR2: DFQATT and SNEGSKA (reference sequence). The CDR3, as DNA: TGCAGTGTACCGCGGATGAACACCGGGGAGCTGTTTTTT. Its protein product is CSVPRMNTGELFF.

The J gene is TRBJ2-4, the V gene TRBV5-5; the D is unclear. CDR3 size: 17 residues. Trimming removed 4 bases at V and 0 bases at J, with 17 bases between. CDR1 SGHKS and CDR2 YYEKEE come from the germline V gene (reference sequence). CDR3 sequence: CASSPRPPELAKNIQYF. The CDR3 bases are TGTGCCAGCAGCCCCCGGCCCCCCGAACTAGCCAAAAACATTCAGTACTTC.

The chain links TRBV4-2 to TRBJ2-7; unclear D gene. V was trimmed by 1 base and J by 5 bases, leaving 12 bases between them. This CDR3 region has 14 residues. Germline values: CDR1 LGHNA, CDR2 YNFKEQ. CDR3 coding DNA: TGTGCCAGCAGCCAAGTGGTGCACCGGGACGAGCAGTACTTC. It encodes CASSQVVHRDEQYF.

The chain carries TRBV29-1 and TRBJ2-7, with D perhaps being TRBD1 or TRBD2 (5 bases each). CDR3 size: 12 residues. V lost 6 bases and J 3 bases, leaving 12 bases between the germline ends. Germline assignment: CDR1 SQVTM and CDR2 ANQGSEA. The CDR3 DNA follows: TGCAGCGTCGCGAGGGGTGGCTACGAGCAGTACTTC. Its protein is CSVARGGYEQYF.

This clonotype occurred a few times. This rearrangement joins TRBV12-3 or TRBV12-4 to TRBJ2-6, with a weak D call TRBD1 (5 bases). The V end was cut by 5 bases, the J end by 2 bases, with 10 bases between. This CDR3 is built from 15 residues. The chain's CDR3 is CASSPDMAGANVLTF. In DNA form, the CDR3 reads TGTGCCAGCAGTCCGGACATGGCTGGGGCCAACGTCCTGACTTTC.